This is a list of T cell receptor beta chains from one sample in a study of blood T cell repertoires in COVID-19. This table comes from immunoSEQ multiplex PCR, and its TCRdb copy is limited to in-frame clones, with some not included. This sample has 150,000 to 200,000 clones, with 90% to 95% found just once. Material for sequencing was peripheral blood. These receptors came from a woman aged 60-70 years with COVID-19, enrolled during active disease. The CDR3 runs from the conserved cysteine through the conserved F or W. D genes are given only for firm matches. Size values are once, few and many counts, or a class for expanded clones, and some rows have none.

D gene	V gene	J gene	clone size	CDR3 DNA	CDR3 protein
-	TRBV6-2/TRBV6-3	TRBJ1-5	-	TGTGCCAGCAGTTTAATTTTGGGACTTAATAGCAATCAGCCCCAGCATTTT	CASSLILGLNSNQPQHF
-	TRBV11-1	TRBJ1-2	-	TGTGCCAGCAGCTCCGACACTTACTATGGCTACACCTTC	CASSSDTYYGYTF
-	TRBV7-3	TRBJ2-3	-	TGTGCCAGCAGCTTGGCTAGGAGCACAGATACGCAGTATTTT	CASSLARSTDTQYF
-	TRBV12-3/TRBV12-4	TRBJ1-2	-	TGTGCCAGCAGTTTATTGGCAGATGGCTACACCTTC	CASSLLADGYTF
TRBD1	TRBV29-1	TRBJ1-2	-	TGCAGCGTTGAACCTCAGGGGGCAGGCTATGGCTACACCTTC	CSVEPQGAGYGYTF
TRBD2	TRBV15	TRBJ2-5	-	TGTGCCACCAGCGGGAGGACTAGCGGGGGTGAGACCCAGTACTTC	CATSGRTSGGETQYF
TRBD2	TRBV6-2/TRBV6-3	TRBJ2-7	few	TGTGCCAGCAGTTACGTGGCGGGGGGATCCTACGAGCAGTACTTC	CASSYVAGGSYEQYF
-	TRBV3-1/TRBV3-2	TRBJ1-1	once	TGTGCCAGCAGCTCATACTCGCAGGGGCCGAACACTGAAGCTTTCTTT	CASSSYSQGPNTEAFF
TRBD2	TRBV12-5	TRBJ2-1	-	TGTGCTAGTGGTTTGACGATACTAGCGGGGGAGGGCAATGAGCAGTTCTTC	CASGLTILAGEGNEQFF
-	TRBV18	TRBJ1-1	-	TGTGCCAGCTCAACAGGGATAGCGAACACTGAAGCTTTCTTT	CASSTGIANTEAFF
-	TRBV9	TRBJ1-1	few	TGTGCCAGCAGCGTAGGGGTAGGGGATACCCTAAACACTGAAGCTTTCTTT	CASSVGVGDTLNTEAFF
TRBD1	TRBV19	TRBJ1-2	-	TGTGCCAGTAGTAAAGACAGGGAATATGGCTACACCTTC	CASSKDREYGYTF
TRBD1	TRBV10-3	TRBJ2-1	-	TGTGCCATCAGTGGGGACAGGGTTACAGTCGATGAGCAGTTCTTC	CAISGDRVTVDEQFF
-	TRBV6-2/TRBV6-3	TRBJ2-1	-	TGTGCCAGCAGTTACCCGGACAGAGAGCAGTTCTTC	CASSYPDREQFF
TRBD1	TRBV6-5	TRBJ2-3	-	TGTGCCAGCAGTTCGTGGGACAGCGATACGCAGTATTTT	CASSSWDSDTQYF
-	TRBV4-1	TRBJ1-5	-	TGCGCCAGCAGCCCCCGGTACAGTCAGCCCCAGCATTTT	CASSPRYSQPQHF
-	TRBV7-2	TRBJ1-2	-	TGTGCCAGCAGCCCTACAGGGTTTAGTGGCTACACCTTC	CASSPTGFSGYTF
TRBD1	TRBV7-2	TRBJ1-1	once	TGTGCCAGCAGCACAACGACAGGGTCGGTTGCTTTCTTT	CASSTTTGSVAFF
TRBD1	TRBV5-1	TRBJ2-1	once	TGCGCCAGCAGCTCTCGGGACAGCTCCTACAATGAGCAGTTCTTC	CASSSRDSSYNEQFF
-	TRBV6-4	TRBJ1-2	-	TGTGCCACCGCGGAGGATCGCTCGGGGGGCTACACCTTC	CATAEDRSGGYTF
TRBD1	TRBV24-1	TRBJ1-1	once	TGTGCCACCAGTGATGGACAGGGACGGGAAGCTTTCTTT	CATSDGQGREAFF
TRBD1	TRBV5-1	TRBJ1-1	once	TGCGCCAGCAGCGAGGACAGGCTTGAAGCTTTCTTT	CASSEDRLEAFF
TRBD1	TRBV4-3	TRBJ2-5	-	TGCGCCAGCAGCCCTACAGGGGGGGAGACCCAGTACTTC	CASSPTGGETQYF
-	TRBV19	TRBJ2-6	-	TGTGCCAGTAGTATGGGGAGGTTTTCCGGGGCCAACGTCCTGACTTTC	CASSMGRFSGANVLTF
TRBD1	TRBV14	TRBJ2-7	-	TGTGCCAGCAGCCAAGACAAGGACAGGGTCCCCTACGAGCAGTACTTC	CASSQDKDRVPYEQYF
-	TRBV19	TRBJ1-4	-	TGTGCCAGTACCACGACAGGTTTTAATGAAAAACTGTTTTTT	CASTTTGFNEKLFF
TRBD1	TRBV18	TRBJ2-7	-	TGTGCCAGCTCACCACCATTGACAGGGGTGTTCGACGAGCAGTACTTC	CASSPPLTGVFDEQYF
TRBD1	TRBV6-5	TRBJ1-6	-	TGTGCCAGCAGTTACCACAGGGGCGCATATAATTCACCCCTCCACTTT	CASSYHRGAYNSPLHF
TRBD2	TRBV6-5	TRBJ2-7	-	TGTGCCAGCAGCTCCGGGACTAGCGGCACCTACGAGCAGTACTTC	CASSSGTSGTYEQYF
-	TRBV18	TRBJ1-1	-	TGTGCCAGCTCACCGGCACACAGGGAAAACACTGAAGCTTTCTTT	CASSPAHRENTEAFF
TRBD1	TRBV6-2/TRBV6-3	TRBJ1-1	-	TGTGCCAGCAGTTACGTGACAGGGGGGATTAACACTGAAGCTTTCTTT	CASSYVTGGINTEAFF
TRBD1	TRBV5-4	TRBJ1-1	-	TGTGCCAGCAGCTTGCAGGGGGCGAAGGCTTTCTTT	CASSLQGAKAFF
TRBD1	TRBV9	TRBJ1-2	-	TGTGCCAGCAGCGTAGGGACAGGGGTCTCGCGTGCTAACTATGGCTACACCTTC	CASSVGTGVSRANYGYTF
TRBD1	TRBV3-1/TRBV3-2	TRBJ1-2	-	TGTGCCAGCAGCCAAGGGGGAACAGGGGGATCGGGCTACACCTTC	CASSQGGTGGSGYTF
TRBD1	TRBV5-1	TRBJ2-5	-	TGCGCCAGCAGTTCTCAGGGGGCTGGGGAGACCCAGTACTTC	CASSSQGAGETQYF
TRBD1	TRBV10-3	TRBJ1-1	-	TGTGCCATCAGTGAGAACAGGGGGGACACTGAAGCTTTCTTT	CAISENRGDTEAFF
-	TRBV30	TRBJ2-1	-	TGTGCCTGGGCGAGAACAGGTCTGGGTGAGCAGTTCTTC	CAWARTGLGEQFF
TRBD1	TRBV18	TRBJ1-3	-	TGTGCCAGCTCACCGACAGGGACCTCTGGAAACACCATATATTTT	CASSPTGTSGNTIYF
-	TRBV5-6	TRBJ1-2	few	TGTGCCAGCAGCTGGACGGACAGTAGAGGCTACACCTTC	CASSWTDSRGYTF
TRBD2	TRBV6-2/TRBV6-3	TRBJ2-3	-	TGTGCCAGCAGTTACCTCGGACTAGAAGTAGATACGCAGTATTTT	CASSYLGLEVDTQYF
TRBD2	TRBV15	TRBJ2-7	-	TGTGCCACCAGCAGAGATCGGGGGGTGCCGGGGAACGAGCAGTACTTC	CATSRDRGVPGNEQYF
-	TRBV5-4	TRBJ2-5	-	TGTGCCAGCAGCTTCCCCCCCAACCAAGAGACCCAGTACTTC	CASSFPPNQETQYF